These 8 T cell receptor beta chains originate from one sample sequenced in a study of T cells after yellow fever vaccination. TCRdb passed the 5' RACE reads through MiXCR, listing each CDR3 protein once. This sample has about 340,000 distinct CDR3 sequences, with roughly 4.3% found just once. This specimen consisted of PBMCs, obtained 5 days after the yellow fever booster vaccination. The receptor source for this set is a man between 18 and 35 years old who received the YFV17D yellow fever vaccine.

The chain carries TRBV5-4 and TRBJ2-7; D uncertain. Germline assignment: CDR1 SGHNT and CDR2 YYREEE (reference sequence). V dropped 2 bases and J dropped 6 bases, with 9 bases sitting between them. The CDR3 has 12 residues. The DNA for the CDR3 is TGTGCCAGCAGCTTTTCCCCCCGCGAGCAGTACTTC. It is translated as CASSFSPREQYF.

The sample holds many counts of this clonotype. The genes are TRBV9 and TRBJ1-1; D unclear. Germline lookup yields CDR1 SGDLS and CDR2 YYNGEE. The CDR3 consists of 13 residues. Trimming left V 4 bases short and J 5 bases short, with 12 bases between. CDR3 coding DNA: TGTGCCAGCAGCTTTTGGAGGGATACTGAAGCTTTCTTT. It translates to CASSFWRDTEAFF. The variable domain in full, completed from reference TRBV9 and TRBJ1-1, reads DSGVTQTPKHLITATGQRVTLRCSPRSGDLSVYWYQQSLDQGLQFLIQYYNGEERAKGNILERFSAQQFPDLHSELNLSSLELGDSALYFCASSFWRDTEAFFGQGTRLTVV.

This clonotype showed up many times. The chain employs TRBV18 and TRBJ2-4; D unclear. Trimming removed 4 bases at V and 6 bases at J, with 13 bases between. The CDR3 extends over 14 amino acids. Germline V gives CDR1 KGHSH, CDR2 LQKENI. This CDR3 is CASSLDSTGNIQYF. The CDR3 DNA is TGTGCCAGCTCACTCGACTCTACGGGAAACATTCAGTACTTC.

This clonotype was found many times. This chain uses TRBV29-1 with TRBJ2-6, with D unclear. CDR1 and CDR2 (germline): SQVTM, ANQGSEA. V gave up 4 bases and J gave up 1 base, with 11 bases separating them. CDR3 size: 15 residues. CDR3 sequence: CSVVDGVSGANVLTF. CDR3 in DNA: TGCAGCGTTGTTGATGGAGTTTCTGGGGCCAACGTCCTGACTTTC.

DNA of the CDR3: TGTGCCAGCAGCTTAGAAGGACAGAATAATTCACCCCTCCACTTT. This sequence encodes CASSLEGQNNSPLHF. The rearrangement uses TRBV7-2 and TRBJ1-6, with TRBD1 as a possible D gene (6 bases). CDR3 size: 15 residues. Germline V lookup: CDR1 SGHTA, CDR2 FQGNSA. V lost 1 base and J 5 bases, leaving 9 bases between the germline ends.

This clonotype was observed a few times. CDR3 protein: CASSQESPGGKNIQYF. CDR3 nucleotide sequence: TGCGCCAGCAGCCAAGAATCCCCGGGTGGGAAAAACATTCAGTACTTC. This chain uses TRBV4-3 with TRBJ2-4; D is unresolved. This CDR3 spans 16 amino acids. V lost 0 bases and J lost 4, with 13 bases in between. Germline V gene data show CDR1 as LGHNA and CDR2 as YSLEER.

The table lists this clonotype with a few counts. At one boundary the junction diverges from the germline segment, which might be a read error. The chain employs TRBV7-2 and TRBJ1-5; D ambiguous. The germline V gene encodes CDR1 SGHTA and CDR2 FQGNSA. This CDR3 has 17 amino acids. CDR3 nucleotide sequence: TGTGCTAGCAGCTTAGAATCACTACCCCATAGCAATCAGCCCCAGCATTTT. It codes for CASSLESLPHSNQPQHF. The full variable domain, rest sourced from reference TRBV7-2 and TRBJ1-5, is GAGVSQSPSNKVTEKGKDVELRCDPISGHTALYWYRQSLGQGLEFLIYFQGNSAPDKSGLPSDRFSAERTGGSVSTLTIQRTQQEDSAVYLCASSLESLPHSNQPQHFGDGTRLSIL.

V and J are TRBV18 and TRBJ1-2; D is ambiguous. Germline V gene lookup returns CDR1 KGHSH and CDR2 LQKENI. The CDR3 sequence is 15 residues long. V was cut by 2 bases and J by 4 bases, with 14 bases left in between. Here the CDR3 reads CASSPTRATFYGYTF. The DNA of the CDR3 is TGTGCCAGCTCACCAACCCGGGCCACCTTCTATGGCTACACCTTC.